This TCR beta chain was captured in a study of T cell repertoires in cytomegalovirus infection. Study overall: From public TCR beta signatures came an indication of both CMV infection and matching HLA type.

Study conclusions and caveats: The cumulative frequency of public TCR beta families identified carriers of CMV plus the relevant HLA. HLA-C-restricted CMV-specific TCR beta clonotypes prevailed in the ex vivo response.

The CDR3 extends over 15 amino acids. The junction had 10 bases not matched to a gene; V was cut back by 6 bases and J by 6 bases. TCRdb re-called the reads through MiXCR, storing one row per CDR3 protein. The sample comprises under 100,000 distinct CDR3 sequences, about 4% of which are singletons, and under 6% rests with the top ten. This clonotype showed up many times. Its antigen is as yet unknown. This TCR was recovered from a human donor in good health (CMV status not recorded). Some clones in this sample may be carry-over from other donors' samples. The chain links TRBV12-3 or TRBV12-4 to TRBJ1-4, with TRBD1 identical over 7 bases. Specimen: PBMCs. Written as DNA, the CDR3 is TGTGCCAGCAGACCTGGACAGGCTCACTATGAAAAACTGTTTTTT. Protein sequence: CASRPGQAHYEKLFF.